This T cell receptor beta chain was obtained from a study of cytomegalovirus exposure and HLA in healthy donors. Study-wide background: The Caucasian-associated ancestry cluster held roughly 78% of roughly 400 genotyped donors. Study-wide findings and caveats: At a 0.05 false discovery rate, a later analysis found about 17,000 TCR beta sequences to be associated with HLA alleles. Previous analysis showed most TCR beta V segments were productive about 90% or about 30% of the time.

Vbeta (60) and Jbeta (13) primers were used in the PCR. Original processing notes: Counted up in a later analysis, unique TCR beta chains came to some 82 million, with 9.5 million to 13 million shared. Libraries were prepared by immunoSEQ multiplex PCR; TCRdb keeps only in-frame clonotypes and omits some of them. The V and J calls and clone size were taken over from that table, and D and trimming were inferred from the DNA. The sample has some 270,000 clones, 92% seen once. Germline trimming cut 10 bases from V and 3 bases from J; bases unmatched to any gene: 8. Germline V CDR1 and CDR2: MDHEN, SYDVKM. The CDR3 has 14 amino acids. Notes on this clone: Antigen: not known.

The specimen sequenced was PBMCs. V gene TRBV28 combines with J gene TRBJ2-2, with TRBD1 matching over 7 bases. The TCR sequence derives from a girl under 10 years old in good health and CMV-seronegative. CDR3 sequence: CAIAWDSYTGELFF. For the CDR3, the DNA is TGTGCCATTGCGTGGGACAGCTACACCGGGGAGCTGTTTTTT.